Below, 10 T cell receptor beta chains from the same sample are listed, as sequenced in a study of blood T cell repertoires in COVID-19. Clones were read by immunoSEQ multiplex PCR, and TCRdb kept only the in-frame ones, dropping some. This table holds some 210,000 clones, about 90% found once. The material sequenced was peripheral blood. These receptors came from a man between 25 and 39 years old with acute or convalescent COVID-19.

The rearrangement uses TRBV7-3 and TRBJ2-3; TRBD2 matches at 10 bases. V was pared by 4 bases and J by 11 bases, with 12 bases of the junction left unmatched. The CDR3 has 15 residues. Germline CDR1 reads SGHTA; CDR2 reads FQGTGA. In nucleotides, the CDR3 is TGTGCCAGCAGCTCCACCCCGCTAGCGGGGGTAAGGCAGTATTTT. It codes for CASSSTPLAGVRQYF.

This clone was picked up one time. The J gene is TRBJ1-1, the V gene TRBV28; 7 bases fit TRBD1. CDR3 length: 13 residues. CDR1 and CDR2 from the germline V gene are MDHEN and SYDVKM. V trimming: 6 bases; J trimming: 4 bases; junction bases outside the gene matches: 5. CDR3 sequence reads: CASSIRQGTEAFF. In nucleotides, the CDR3 is TGTGCCAGCAGCATCCGACAGGGCACTGAAGCTTTCTTT. The full variable domain, rest sourced from reference TRBV28 and TRBJ1-1, is DVKVTQSSRYLVKRTGEKVFLECVQDMDHENMFWYRQDPGLGLRLIYFSYDVKMKEKGDIPEGYSVSREKKERFSLILESASTNQTSMYLCASSIRQGTEAFFGQGTRLTVV.

V and J are TRBV11-2 and TRBJ1-4; 8 nucleotides agree with TRBD1. Germline CDR1 and CDR2: SGHAT and FQNNGV. V shed 5 bases and J 2 bases; nucleotides not matched to a gene: 4. The CDR3 runs to 15 residues. The CDR3 DNA reads TGTGCCAGCAGCCCACACAGGGGGACTAATGAAAAACTGTTTTTT. It translates to CASSPHRGTNEKLFF.

The J gene is TRBJ2-6, the V gene TRBV27; TRBD1 aligns across 10 bases. The CDR3 runs to 18 residues. V lost 5 bases and J lost 2; bases outside the gene matches: 9. The V gene's germline CDR1 is MNHEY and CDR2 SMNVEV (reference sequence). CDR3 protein: CASSPTSGTGAGANVLTF. CDR3 nucleotide sequence: TGTGCCAGCAGTCCCACCTCCGGGACAGGGGCTGGGGCCAACGTCCTGACTTTC.

The chain carries TRBV11-2 and TRBJ2-1, with 7 bases matching TRBD1. After removal of 4 bases from V and 4 bases from J, the junction contained 16 bases not matched to a gene. The CDR3 runs to 18 residues. CDR1 and CDR2 from the germline V gene are SGHAT and FQNNGV. For the CDR3, the DNA is TGTGCCAGCAGCTCCATGAACTCGGGACAGTTTGGATACAATGAGCAGTTCTTC. Translating gives CASSSMNSGQFGYNEQFF.

In nucleotides, the CDR3 is TGCAGCGTTAGCCAGGGCGGAAAACTGTTTTTT. This translates into CSVSQGGKLFF. The chain is built from TRBV29-1 and TRBJ1-4; the D gene is possibly TRBD1 (5 bases). V lost 5 bases and J lost 10, with 11 bases in between. CDR3 length equals 11 residues. CDR1 is SQVTM and CDR2 is ANQGSEA in the germline V gene.

This chain connects TRBV5-4 to TRBJ2-3, with TRBD2 matching 9 bases. Looked up from germline, CDR1 is SGHNT and CDR2 is YYREEE (reference sequence). With 4 bases clipped from V and 3 bases from J, the junction kept 9 bases outside the gene matches. The CDR3 spans 16 residues. The CDR3 bases are TGTGCCAGCAGCCCGCCAGTAGCGGGAGCGACAGATACGCAGTATTTT. Translated, it gives CASSPPVAGATDTQYF.

V and J are TRBV6-5 and TRBJ2-1; D is undetermined. Trimming cost V 6 bases and J 4 bases, with 10 bases left between them. The CDR3 covers 13 residues. Per germline, CDR1 MNHEY and CDR2 SVGAGI. As DNA, the CDR3 is TGTGCCAGCAGCGTGGGCCCTTACAATGAGCAGTTCTTC. It encodes CASSVGPYNEQFF.

Notes on this clone: At one end the junction does not follow the germline gene, possibly because of a read error. V usage is TRBV7-7 and J usage is TRBJ2-7; 7 bases are a match to TRBD1. The CDR3 sequence is 14 residues long. The germline gives CDR1 SSHAT, CDR2 FNYEAQ (reference sequence). The CDR3 spells CASSPLDRPHEQYF. CDR3 in DNA: TGTGCTAGCAGCCCATTGGACAGGCCTCACGAGCAGTACTTC.

This clone was seen more than once but under ten times. The rearrangement links TRBV5-1 to TRBJ2-7; the match to TRBD1 covers 9 bases. Trimming cost V 8 bases and J 7 bases; bases outside gene matches: 13. Germline loops: CDR1 SGHRS, CDR2 YFSETQ. The CDR3 sequence is 14 residues long. CDR3 loop: CASGDRESRGEQYF. DNA of the CDR3: TGCGCCAGTGGGGACAGGGAAAGTCGTGGTGAGCAGTACTTC.